This T cell receptor (beta chain) was observed in a study of response to subunit inactivated influenza vaccine. The CDR3 runs 14 residues. V lost 6 bases and J lost 2; bases outside the gene matches: 6. Germline V gene sequence: CDR1 SQVTM, CDR2 ANQGSEA. From the RT-PCR reads, TCRdb called clonotypes with MiXCR, one entry per CDR3 protein. The data hold roughly 760,000 distinct CDR3 sequences, with around 21% observed a single time. This TCR was recovered from a man aged 50 or older who received an inactivated influenza vaccine. This chain uses TRBV29-1 with TRBJ1-2, with TRBD1 matching over 10 bases. Sequencing used PBMCs from blood, obtained more than 4 days after vaccination. The CDR3 region is CSVAGTGENYGYTF. The CDR3 coding sequence is TGCAGCGTAGCCGGGACAGGGGAGAACTATGGCTACACCTTC.